This TCR beta chain was sequenced for a study of blood T cell repertoires in COVID-19. Germline assignment: CDR1 SEHNR and CDR2 FQNEAQ (reference sequence). There are 16 residues in the CDR3. Trimming removed 3 bases from V and 0 bases from J, with 14 bases in between. The method was immunoSEQ multiplex PCR; TCRdb's version includes in-frame clones alone and lacks a portion of them. Altogether 200,000 to 250,000 clones are present, about 91% being singletons, with the ten largest covering about a tenth. Participants spanned ages about 18 to 100 years and resided in 20 to 25 US areas. Donors were grouped by their self-reported clinical history.

The source of this sequence is a man aged 18 to 29 with acute COVID-19. The sample consisted of PBMCs or T cells enriched from blood (not recorded which). The chain has TRBV7-9 and TRBJ1-2; D perhaps matches TRBD1 (5 bases). CDR3 coding DNA: TGTGCCAGCAGCTTGGGGGGTACATCTTCTAACTATGGCTACACCTTC. Its translation: CASSLGGTSSNYGYTF.